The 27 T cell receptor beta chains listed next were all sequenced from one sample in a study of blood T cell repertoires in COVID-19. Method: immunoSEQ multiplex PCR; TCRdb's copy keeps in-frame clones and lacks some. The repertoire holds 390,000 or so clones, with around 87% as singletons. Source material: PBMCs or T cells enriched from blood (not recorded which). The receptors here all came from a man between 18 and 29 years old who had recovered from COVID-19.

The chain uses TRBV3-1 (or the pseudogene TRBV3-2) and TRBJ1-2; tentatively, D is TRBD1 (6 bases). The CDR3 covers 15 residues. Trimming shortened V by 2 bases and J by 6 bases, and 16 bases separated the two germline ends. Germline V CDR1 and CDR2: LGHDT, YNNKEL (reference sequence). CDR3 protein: CASSQLQGRRDGYTF. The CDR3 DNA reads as TGTGCCAGCAGCCAACTGCAGGGGCGTAGGGATGGCTACACCTTC.

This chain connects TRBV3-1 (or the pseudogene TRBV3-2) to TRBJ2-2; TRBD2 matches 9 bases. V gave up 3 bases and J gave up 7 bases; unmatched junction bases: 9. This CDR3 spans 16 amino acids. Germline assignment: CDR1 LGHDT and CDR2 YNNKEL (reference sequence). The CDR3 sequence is CASSQGSGGQGGELFF. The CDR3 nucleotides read TGTGCCAGCAGCCAGGGAAGCGGGGGGCAGGGCGGGGAGCTGTTTTTT.

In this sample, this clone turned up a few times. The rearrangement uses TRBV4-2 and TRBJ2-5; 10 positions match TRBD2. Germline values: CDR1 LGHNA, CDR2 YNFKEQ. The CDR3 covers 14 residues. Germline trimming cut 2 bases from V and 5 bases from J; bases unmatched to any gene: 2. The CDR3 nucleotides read TGTGCCAGCAGCCAAAGCGGGAGGGGTGAGACCCAGTACTTC. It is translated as CASSQSGRGETQYF.

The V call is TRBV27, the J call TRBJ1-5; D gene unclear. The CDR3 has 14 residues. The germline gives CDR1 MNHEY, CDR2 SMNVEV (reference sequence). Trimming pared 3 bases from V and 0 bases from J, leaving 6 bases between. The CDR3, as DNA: TGTGCCAGCAGTTTTAAGAGTAGCAATCAGCCCCAGCATTTT. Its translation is CASSFKSSNQPQHF.

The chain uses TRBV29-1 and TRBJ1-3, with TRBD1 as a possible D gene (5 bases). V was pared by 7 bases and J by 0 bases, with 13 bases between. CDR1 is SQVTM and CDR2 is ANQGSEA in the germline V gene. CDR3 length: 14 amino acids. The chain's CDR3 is CSARQTNSGNTIYF. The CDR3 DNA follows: TGCAGCGCACGACAGACGAACTCTGGAAACACCATATATTTT.

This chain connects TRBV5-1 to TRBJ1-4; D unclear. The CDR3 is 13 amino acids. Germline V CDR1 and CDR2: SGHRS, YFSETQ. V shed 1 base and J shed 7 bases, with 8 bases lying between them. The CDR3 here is CASSLLYSEKLFF. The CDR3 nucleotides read TGCGCCAGCAGCTTGTTGTACAGTGAAAAACTGTTTTTT.

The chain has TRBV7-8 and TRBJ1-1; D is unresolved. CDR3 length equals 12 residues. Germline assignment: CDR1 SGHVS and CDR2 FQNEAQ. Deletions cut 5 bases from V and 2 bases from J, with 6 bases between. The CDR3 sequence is CASSPLNTEAFF. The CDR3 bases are TGTGCCAGCAGCCCCCTAAACACTGAAGCTTTCTTT.

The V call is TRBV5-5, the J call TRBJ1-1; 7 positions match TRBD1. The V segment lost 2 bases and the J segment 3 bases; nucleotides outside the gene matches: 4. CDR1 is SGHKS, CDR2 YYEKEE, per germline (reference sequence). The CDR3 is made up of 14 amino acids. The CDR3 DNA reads TGTGCCAGCAGCTTCCGGGACAGTTACACTGAAGCTTTCTTT. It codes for CASSFRDSYTEAFF.

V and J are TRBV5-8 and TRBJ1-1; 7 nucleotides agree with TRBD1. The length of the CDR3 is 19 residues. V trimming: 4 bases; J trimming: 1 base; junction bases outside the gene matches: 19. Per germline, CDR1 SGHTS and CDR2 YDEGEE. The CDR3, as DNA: TGTGCCAGCAGCGCTCCCCCTAAAAGATCGACAGGGAAGAACACTGAAGCTTTCTTT. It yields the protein CASSAPPKRSTGKNTEAFF.

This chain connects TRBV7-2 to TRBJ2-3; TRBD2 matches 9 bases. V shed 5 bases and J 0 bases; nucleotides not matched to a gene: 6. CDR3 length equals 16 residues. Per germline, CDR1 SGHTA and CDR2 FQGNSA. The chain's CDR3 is CASSPGTSRSTDTQYF. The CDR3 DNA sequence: TGTGCCAGCAGCCCTGGGACTAGCAGAAGCACAGATACGCAGTATTTT.

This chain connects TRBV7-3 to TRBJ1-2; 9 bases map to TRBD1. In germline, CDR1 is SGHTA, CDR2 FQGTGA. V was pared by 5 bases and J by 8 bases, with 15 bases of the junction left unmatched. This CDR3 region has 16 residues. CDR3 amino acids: CASSPTRDREVDGYTF. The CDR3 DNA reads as TGTGCCAGCAGCCCCACACGGGACAGGGAGGTTGACGGCTACACCTTC.

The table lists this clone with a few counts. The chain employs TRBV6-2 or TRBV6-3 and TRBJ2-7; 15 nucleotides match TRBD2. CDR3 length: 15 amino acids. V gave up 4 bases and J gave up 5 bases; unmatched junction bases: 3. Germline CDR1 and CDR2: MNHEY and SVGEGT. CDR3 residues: CASSWTSGRDDEQYF. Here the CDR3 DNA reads TGTGCCAGCAGTTGGACTAGCGGGAGGGACGACGAGCAGTACTTC.

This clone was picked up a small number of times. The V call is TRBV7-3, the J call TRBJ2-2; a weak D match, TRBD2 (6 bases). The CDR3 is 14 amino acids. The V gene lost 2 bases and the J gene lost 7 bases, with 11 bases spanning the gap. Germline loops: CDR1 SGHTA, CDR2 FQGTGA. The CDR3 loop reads CASSLGGVGGELFF. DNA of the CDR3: TGTGCCAGCAGCTTAGGAGGGGTTGGCGGGGAGCTGTTTTTT. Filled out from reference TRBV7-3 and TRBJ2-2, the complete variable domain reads GAGVSQTPSNKVTEKGKYVELRCDPISGHTALYWYRQSLGQGPEFLIYFQGTGAADDSGLPNDRFFAVRPEGSVSTLKIQRTERGDSAVYLCASSLGGVGGELFFGEGSRLTVL.

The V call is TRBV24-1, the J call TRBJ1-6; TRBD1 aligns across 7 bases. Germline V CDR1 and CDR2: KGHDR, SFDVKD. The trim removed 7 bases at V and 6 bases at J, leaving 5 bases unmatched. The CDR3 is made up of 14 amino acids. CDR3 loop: CATSAGQTNSPLHF. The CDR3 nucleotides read TGTGCCACCAGCGCGGGACAGACTAATTCACCCCTCCACTTT.

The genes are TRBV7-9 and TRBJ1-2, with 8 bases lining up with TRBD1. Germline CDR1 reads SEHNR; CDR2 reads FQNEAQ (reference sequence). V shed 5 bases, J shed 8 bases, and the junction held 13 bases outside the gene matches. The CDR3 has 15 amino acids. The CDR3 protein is CASSDTDRASGGYTF. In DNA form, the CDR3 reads TGTGCCAGCAGCGATACGGACAGGGCCTCTGGCGGCTACACCTTC.

CDR3 in DNA: TGTGCCTGGAGTGTAGGGGCGGGGAACACAGATACGCAGTATTTT. Translation gives CAWSVGAGNTDTQYF. The chain couples TRBV30 to TRBJ2-3; D is perhaps TRBD2 (6 bases). This CDR3 region has 15 residues. Trimming took off 0 bases at V and 2 bases at J, with 12 bases between the two ends. Germline CDR1 is GTSNPN and CDR2 is SVGIG (reference sequence).

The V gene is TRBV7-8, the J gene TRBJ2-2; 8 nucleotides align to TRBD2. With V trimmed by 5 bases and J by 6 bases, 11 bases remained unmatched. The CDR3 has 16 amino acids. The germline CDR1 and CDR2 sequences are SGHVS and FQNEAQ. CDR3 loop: CASSLRETAGAGELFF. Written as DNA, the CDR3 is TGTGCCAGCAGCCTACGCGAAACAGCGGGGGCCGGGGAGCTGTTTTTT.

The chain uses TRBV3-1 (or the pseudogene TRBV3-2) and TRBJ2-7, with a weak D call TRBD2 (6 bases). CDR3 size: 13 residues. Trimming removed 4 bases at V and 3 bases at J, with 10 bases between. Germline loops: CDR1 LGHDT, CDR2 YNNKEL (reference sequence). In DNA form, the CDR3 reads TGTGCCAGCAGCCCGGGACTTTACTACGAGCAGTACTTC. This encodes CASSPGLYYEQYF.

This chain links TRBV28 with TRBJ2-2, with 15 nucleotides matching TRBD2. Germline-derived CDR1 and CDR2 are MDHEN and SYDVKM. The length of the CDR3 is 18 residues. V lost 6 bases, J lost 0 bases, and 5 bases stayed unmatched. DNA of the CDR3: TGTGCCAGCAGGGGGGGACTAGCGGGAGGCTCGAACACCGGGGAGCTGTTTTTT. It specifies CASRGGLAGGSNTGELFF.

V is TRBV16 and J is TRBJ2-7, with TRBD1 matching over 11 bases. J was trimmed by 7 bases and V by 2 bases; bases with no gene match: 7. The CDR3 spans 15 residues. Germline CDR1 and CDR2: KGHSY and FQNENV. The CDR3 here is CASSQMDRGLWEQYF. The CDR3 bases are TGTGCCAGCAGCCAAATGGACAGGGGGCTATGGGAGCAGTACTTC.

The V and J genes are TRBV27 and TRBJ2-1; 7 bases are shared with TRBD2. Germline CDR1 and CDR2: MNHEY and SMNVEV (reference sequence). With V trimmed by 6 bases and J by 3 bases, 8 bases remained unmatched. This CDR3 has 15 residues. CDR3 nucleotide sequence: TGTGCCAGCAGGGGGGGGATAGCAGACTACAATGAGCAGTTCTTC. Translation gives CASRGGIADYNEQFF.

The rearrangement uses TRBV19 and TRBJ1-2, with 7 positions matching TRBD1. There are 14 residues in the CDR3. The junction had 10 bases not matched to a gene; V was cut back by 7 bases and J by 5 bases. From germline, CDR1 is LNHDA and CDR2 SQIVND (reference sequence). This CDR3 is CASTVQGTDYGYTF. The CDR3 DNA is TGTGCCAGTACCGTACAGGGGACCGATTATGGCTACACCTTC. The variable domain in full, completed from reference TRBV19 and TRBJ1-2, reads DGGITQSPKYLFRKEGQNVTLSCEQNLNHDAMYWYRQDPGQGLRLIYYSQIVNDFQKGDIAEGYSVSREKKESFPLTVTSAQKNPTAFYLCASTVQGTDYGYTFGSGTRLTVV.

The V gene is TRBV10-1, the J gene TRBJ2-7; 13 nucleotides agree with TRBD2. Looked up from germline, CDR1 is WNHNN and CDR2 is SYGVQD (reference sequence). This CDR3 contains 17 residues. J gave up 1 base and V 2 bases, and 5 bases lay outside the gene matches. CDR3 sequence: CASSEGTSGTISYEQYF. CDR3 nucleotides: TGCGCCAGCAGTGAGGGGACTAGCGGGACCATTTCCTACGAGCAGTACTTC.

The CDR3 loop reads CASSRGVAGGSWETQYF. The CDR3 region has the DNA TGTGCCAGCAGCCGTGGTGTAGCGGGGGGGAGTTGGGAGACCCAGTACTTC. The rearrangement uses TRBV3-1 (or the pseudogene TRBV3-2) and TRBJ2-5; 11 nucleotides match TRBD2. The length of the CDR3 is 17 residues. J lost 5 bases, V lost 4 bases, and 12 bases had no gene match. CDR1 and CDR2 (germline): LGHDT, YNNKEL (reference sequence).

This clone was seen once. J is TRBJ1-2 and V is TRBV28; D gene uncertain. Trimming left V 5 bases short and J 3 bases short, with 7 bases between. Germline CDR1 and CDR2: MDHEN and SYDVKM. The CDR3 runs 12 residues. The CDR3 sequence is CASSDTYYGYTF. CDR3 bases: TGTGCCAGCAGTGACACCTACTATGGCTACACCTTC.

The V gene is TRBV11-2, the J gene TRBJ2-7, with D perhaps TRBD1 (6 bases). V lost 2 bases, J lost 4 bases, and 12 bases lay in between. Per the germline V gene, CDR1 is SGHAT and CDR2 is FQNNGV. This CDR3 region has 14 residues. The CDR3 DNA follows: TGTGCCAGCAGCTTATCAGAACAGGGATACGAGCAGTACTTC. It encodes CASSLSEQGYEQYF.

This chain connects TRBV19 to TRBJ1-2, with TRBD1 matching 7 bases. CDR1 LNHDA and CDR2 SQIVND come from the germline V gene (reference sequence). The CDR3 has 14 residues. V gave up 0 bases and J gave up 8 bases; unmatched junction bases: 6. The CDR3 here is CASSIDRGTVGYTF. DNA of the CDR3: TGTGCCAGTAGTATAGACAGGGGGACGGTCGGCTACACCTTC.